Here is one T cell receptor beta chain with its context. Its antigen is unknown. Likely a read error: the CDR3 ends without its conserved phenylalanine or tryptophan. V gave up 10 bases and J gave up 6 bases; unmatched junction bases: 15. Germline CDR1 MNHEY, CDR2 SVGEGT. The CDR3 contains 16 residues. RNA isolated from unsorted whole blood supplied the blood RNA, with germline DNA also extracted. Starting from 500 ng of total RNA, TCR beta cDNA was produced with a primer in the constant region. Slightly modified ARM-PCR, run as three nested multiplex PCR rounds, produced the TCR beta libraries. TRBV1-TRBV30 forward primers and a C-beta reverse primer were used in the first two PCR rounds, which each ran for 10 cycles. TCRdb re-called the multiplex PCR reads with MiXCR, one entry per CDR3 protein. This sample has 320,000 or so distinct CDR3 sequences, with 65% found just once. The data stem from a study of tumor-infiltrating lymphocytes in primary liver carcinoma. At the level of the study: Tumors measured about 4 to 10 cm and were stage T1-T3 N0M0.

Study outcomes and limitations: Bulk samples went unsorted, so CD4+ and CD8+ repertoires were not compared. Tumor tissue displayed a significantly greater top-250-clone fraction than blood (p = 0.039).

The origin of this receptor is a middle-aged man with primary liver carcinoma and hepatitis B virus infection. J is TRBJ2-2 and V is TRBV6-2 or TRBV6-3; 9 bases are a match to TRBD2. The sample comprised peripheral blood. The CDR3: CATWTSVSFLSGELFL. CDR3 DNA sequence: TGTGCCACATGGACTAGCGTGAGTTTTTTATCCGGGGAGCTGTTTCTT.